This is a list of T cell receptor beta chains from one sample in a study of Graves' ophthalmopathy and Graves' hyperthyroidism. TCRdb re-derived calls from the multiplex PCR reads in MiXCR, one entry per CDR3 protein. The table records around 1.1 million distinct CDR3 sequences, 35% to 45% of them present only once. The specimen was peripheral blood or thyroid tissue (not recorded which). These receptors all come from an adult man with Graves' hyperthyroidism. CDR3s include the opening cysteine and the closing phenylalanine or tryptophan. A D gene is named only where the DNA matches it firmly. Not all rows give a size; the values are once, few, many and, for expanded clones, a class.

clone size	J gene	D gene	V gene	CDR3 protein	CDR3 DNA
many	TRBJ2-7	.	TRBV29-1	CSAGDNQAYEQYF	TGCAGCGCGGGGGACAATCAAGCCTACGAGCAGTACTTC
.	TRBJ2-7	TRBD2	TRBV5-1	CASRERSGGGEQYF	TGCGCCAGCAGGGAACGTAGCGGGGGAGGGGAGCAGTACTTC
few	TRBJ1-5	.	TRBV6-5	CASSYSSVSNQPQHF	TGTGCCAGCAGTTACTCCTCGGTCAGCAATCAGCCCCAGCATTTT
.	TRBJ1-1	.	TRBV29-1	CSVERGVDTEAFF	TGCAGCGTTGAACGAGGGGTAGACACTGAAGCTTTCTTT
few	TRBJ2-5	.	TRBV15	CATSRGGTQETQYF	TGTGCCACCAGCAGAGGTGGCACCCAAGAGACCCAGTACTTC
few	TRBJ2-7	.	TRBV10-2	CASSASNRVPSSYEQYF	TGCGCCAGCAGTGCCAGCAACAGGGTGCCAAGCTCCTACGAGCAGTACTTC
many	TRBJ2-7	.	TRBV11-2	CASSSSNLEQYF	TGTGCCAGCAGCTCTTCCAACTTAGAGCAGTACTTC
.	TRBJ2-7	.	TRBV7-3	CASNTSWAVFSYEQYF	TGTGCCAGCAACACTTCGTGGGCAGTGTTCTCCTACGAGCAGTACTTC
few	TRBJ2-7	.	TRBV30	CAWSAIWSGYYEQYF	TGTGCCTGGAGTGCGATATGGTCAGGGTACTACGAGCAGTACTTC
few	TRBJ2-6	TRBD1	TRBV20-1	CSAQQWGTGGFGANVLTF	TGCAGTGCACAACAGTGGGGGACAGGGGGTTTTGGGGCCAACGTCCTGACTTTC
few	TRBJ2-2	.	TRBV25-1	CASSQYPDEYTGELFF	TGCGCCAGCAGCCAGTATCCGGACGAATACACCGGGGAGCTGTTTTTT
.	TRBJ1-5	.	TRBV19	CASSPGGSRNQPQHF	TGCGCCAGCAGTCCCGGTGGATCACGCAATCAGCCCCAGCATTTT
.	TRBJ2-5	.	TRBV20-1	CSARRGVRRETQYF	TGCAGTGCTAGAAGGGGGGTGAGGCGGGAGACCCAGTACTTC
many	TRBJ1-4	TRBD1	TRBV29-1	CSARQGGDEKLFF	TGCAGCGCCAGACAGGGGGGAGATGAAAAACTGTTTTTT
few	TRBJ2-3	TRBD2	TRBV15	CATSREGTSGTDTQYF	TGTGCCACCAGCAGAGAAGGGACTAGCGGCACAGATACGCAGTATTTT
.	TRBJ1-5	TRBD1	TRBV2	CARDRGNQPQHF	TGTGCCAGGGACAGGGGGAATCAGCCCCAGCATTTT
.	TRBJ2-7	.	TRBV11-2	CASSLYGVRYEQYF	TGTGCCAGCAGCCTTTACGGGGTCCGCTACGAGCAGTACTTC
many	TRBJ1-5	.	TRBV6-2/TRBV6-3	CASSYGVRQPQHF	TGTGCCAGCAGTTACGGGGTGAGGCAGCCCCAGCATTTT
.	TRBJ2-7	.	TRBV30	CAYTDRRFYEQYF	TGTGCCTACACAGACAGGCGGTTCTACGAGCAGTACTTC
many	TRBJ2-5	TRBD2	TRBV29-1	CSVDWLAGGQETQYF	TGCAGCGTTGATTGGCTAGCGGGAGGACAAGAGACCCAGTACTTC
.	TRBJ1-1	.	TRBV10-3	CAIRSGREAFF	TGTGCCATCAGATCCGGGAGGGAAGCTTTCTTT
once	TRBJ2-3	.	TRBV25-1	CASSFMPSSPTDTQYF	TGTGCCAGCAGCTTTATGCCTAGCAGTCCCACAGATACGCAGTATTTT
many	TRBJ2-7	.	TRBV19	CASSSGGYEQYF	TGTGCCAGTAGTTCCGGGGGTTACGAGCAGTACTTC
.	TRBJ1-6	TRBD1	TRBV6-6	CASSSPGTASSYNSPLHF	TGTGCCAGCAGTTCGCCCGGGACAGCGAGCTCCTATAATTCACCCCTCCACTTT
many	TRBJ2-5	.	TRBV6-5	CASSDSGYQETQYF	TGTGCCAGCAGTGACTCAGGGTACCAAGAGACCCAGTACTTC
few	TRBJ1-2	.	TRBV20-1	CSARDETGVANYGYTF	TGCAGTGCTAGAGATGAGACAGGCGTCGCTAACTATGGCTACACCTTC
many	TRBJ2-2	.	TRBV11-2	CASRYRGALTGELFF	TGTGCCAGCAGATATCGGGGGGCGTTAACCGGGGAGCTGTTTTTT